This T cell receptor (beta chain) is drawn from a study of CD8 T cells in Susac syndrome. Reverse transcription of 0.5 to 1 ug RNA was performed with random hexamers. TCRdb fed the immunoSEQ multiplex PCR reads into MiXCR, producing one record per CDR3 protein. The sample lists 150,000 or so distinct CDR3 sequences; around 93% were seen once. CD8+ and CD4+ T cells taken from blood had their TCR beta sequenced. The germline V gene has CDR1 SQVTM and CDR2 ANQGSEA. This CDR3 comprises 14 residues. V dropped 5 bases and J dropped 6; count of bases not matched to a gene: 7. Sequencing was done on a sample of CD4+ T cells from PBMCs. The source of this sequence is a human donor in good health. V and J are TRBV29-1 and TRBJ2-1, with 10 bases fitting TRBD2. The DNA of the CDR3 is TGCAGCGTTCTTCGAACTAGCGGGGCCAATGAGCAGTTCTTC. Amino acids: CSVLRTSGANEQFF.